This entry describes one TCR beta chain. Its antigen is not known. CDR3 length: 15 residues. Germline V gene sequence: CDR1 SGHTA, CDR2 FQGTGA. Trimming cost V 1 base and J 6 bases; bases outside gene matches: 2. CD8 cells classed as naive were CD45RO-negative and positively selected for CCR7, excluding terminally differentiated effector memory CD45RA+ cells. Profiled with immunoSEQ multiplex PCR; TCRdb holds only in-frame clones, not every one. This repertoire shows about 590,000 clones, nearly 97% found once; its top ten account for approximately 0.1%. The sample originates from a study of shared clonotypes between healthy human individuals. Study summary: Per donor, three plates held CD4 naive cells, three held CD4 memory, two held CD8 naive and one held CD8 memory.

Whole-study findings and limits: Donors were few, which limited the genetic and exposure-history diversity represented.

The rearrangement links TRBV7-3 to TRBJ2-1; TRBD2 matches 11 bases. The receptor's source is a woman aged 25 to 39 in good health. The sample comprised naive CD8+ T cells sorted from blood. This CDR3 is CASSLIAGGINEQFF. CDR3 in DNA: TGTGCCAGCAGCTTAATAGCGGGAGGGATCAATGAGCAGTTCTTC.